One T cell receptor beta chain is described in this entry. The CDR3 length is 13 residues. The ends were cut back, 11 bases at V and 0 bases at J, with 14 bases in the middle. Germline V CDR1 and CDR2: MDHEN, SYDVKM. Only in-frame clones appear in the TCRdb table, and some are missing; sequencing was by immunoSEQ multiplex PCR. The sample shows about 260,000 clones, around 90% of them seen only once. These data belong to a study of blood T cell repertoires in COVID-19. The chain combines TRBV28 with TRBJ2-7; possibly TRBD1 for D (6 bases). The receptor's source is a middle-aged man who had been exposed to COVID-19. Sequences were obtained from PBMCs or T cells enriched from blood (not recorded which). The CDR3 spells CAATGTPSYEQYF. The CDR3 DNA follows: TGTGCCGCAACCGGGACACCCTCCTACGAGCAGTACTTC. Supplemented by reference TRBV28 and TRBJ2-7, the full variable domain reads DVKVTQSSRYLVKRTGEKVFLECVQDMDHENMFWYRQDPGLGLRLIYFSYDVKMKEKGDIPEGYSVSREKKERFSLILESASTNQTSMYLCAATGTPSYEQYFGPGTRLTVT.